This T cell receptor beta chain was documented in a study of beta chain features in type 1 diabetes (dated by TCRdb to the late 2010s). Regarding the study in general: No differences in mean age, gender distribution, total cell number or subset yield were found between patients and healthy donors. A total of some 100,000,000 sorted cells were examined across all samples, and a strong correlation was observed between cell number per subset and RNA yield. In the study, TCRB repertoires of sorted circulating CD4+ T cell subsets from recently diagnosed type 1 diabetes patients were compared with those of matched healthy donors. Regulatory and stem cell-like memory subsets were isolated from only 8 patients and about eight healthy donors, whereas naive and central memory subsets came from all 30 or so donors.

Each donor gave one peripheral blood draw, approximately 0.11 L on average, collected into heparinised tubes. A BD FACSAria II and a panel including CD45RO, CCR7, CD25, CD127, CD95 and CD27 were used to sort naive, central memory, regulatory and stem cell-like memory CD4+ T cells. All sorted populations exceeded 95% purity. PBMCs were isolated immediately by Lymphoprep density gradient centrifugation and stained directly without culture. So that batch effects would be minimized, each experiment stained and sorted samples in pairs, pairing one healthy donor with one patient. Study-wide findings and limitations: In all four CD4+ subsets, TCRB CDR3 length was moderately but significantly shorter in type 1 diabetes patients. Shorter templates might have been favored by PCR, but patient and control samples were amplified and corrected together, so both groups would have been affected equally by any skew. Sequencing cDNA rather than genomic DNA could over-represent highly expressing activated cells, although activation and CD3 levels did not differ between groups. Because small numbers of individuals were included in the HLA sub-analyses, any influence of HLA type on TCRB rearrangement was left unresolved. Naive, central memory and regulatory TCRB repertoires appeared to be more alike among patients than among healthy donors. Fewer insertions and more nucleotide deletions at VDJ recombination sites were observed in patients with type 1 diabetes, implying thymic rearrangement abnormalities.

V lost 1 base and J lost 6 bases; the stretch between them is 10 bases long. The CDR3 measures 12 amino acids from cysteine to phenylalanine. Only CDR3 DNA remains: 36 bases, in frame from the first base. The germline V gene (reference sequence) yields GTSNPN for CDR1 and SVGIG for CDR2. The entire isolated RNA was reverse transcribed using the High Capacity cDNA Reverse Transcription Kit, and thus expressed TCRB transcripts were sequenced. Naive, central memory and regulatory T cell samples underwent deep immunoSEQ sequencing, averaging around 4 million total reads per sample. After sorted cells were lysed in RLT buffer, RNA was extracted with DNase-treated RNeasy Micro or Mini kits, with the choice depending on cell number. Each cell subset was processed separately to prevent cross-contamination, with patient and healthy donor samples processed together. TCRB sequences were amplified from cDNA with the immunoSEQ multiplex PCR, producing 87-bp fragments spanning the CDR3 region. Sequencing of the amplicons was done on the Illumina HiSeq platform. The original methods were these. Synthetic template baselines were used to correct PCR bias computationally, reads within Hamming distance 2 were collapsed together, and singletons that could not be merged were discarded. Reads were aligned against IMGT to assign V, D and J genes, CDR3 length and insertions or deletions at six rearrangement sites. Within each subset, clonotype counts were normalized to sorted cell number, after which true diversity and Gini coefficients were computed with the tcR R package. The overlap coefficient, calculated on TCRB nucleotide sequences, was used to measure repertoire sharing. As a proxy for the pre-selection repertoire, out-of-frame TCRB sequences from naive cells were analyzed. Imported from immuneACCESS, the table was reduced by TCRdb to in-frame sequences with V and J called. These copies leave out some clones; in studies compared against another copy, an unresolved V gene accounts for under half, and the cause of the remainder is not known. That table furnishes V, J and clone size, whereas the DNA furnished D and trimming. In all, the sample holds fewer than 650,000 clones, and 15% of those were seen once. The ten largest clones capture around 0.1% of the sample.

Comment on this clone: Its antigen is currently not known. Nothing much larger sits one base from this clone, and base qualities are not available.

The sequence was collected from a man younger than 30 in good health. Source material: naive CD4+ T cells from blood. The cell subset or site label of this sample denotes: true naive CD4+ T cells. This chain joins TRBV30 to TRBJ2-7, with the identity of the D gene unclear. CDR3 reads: CAWSATTFEQYF. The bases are TGTGCCTGGAGTGCGACAACGTTCGAGCAGTACTTC. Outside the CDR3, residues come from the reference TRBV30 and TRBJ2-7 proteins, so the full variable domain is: SQTIHQWPATLVQPVGSPLSLECTVEGTSNPNLYWYRQAAGRGLQLLFYSVGIGQISSEVPQNLSASRPQDRQFILSSKKLLLSDSGFYLCAWSATTFEQYFGPGTRLTVT.